The clone carrying this T cell receptor (beta chain) was detected many times. Its antigen remains unidentified. Stated time point: pre-sensitization, week 0. Treatment given: therapeutic diphenylcyclopropenone sensitization with weekly scalp DPC. V lost 0 bases to trimming and J lost 5 bases; unmatched junction nucleotides: 9. The V gene's germline CDR1 is DFQATT and CDR2 SNEGSKA (reference sequence). The CDR3 loop spans 16 amino acids. This entry belongs to a study of human T cells and chemical hapten exposure. Broader study findings: Positively correlated with patch test score were the counts of PT1 expanded TCRs.

Library construction involved attaching unique molecular identifiers to individual cDNA molecules, which allowed quantitative, reproducible TCR counting. Methods used by the authors: The median was about 100,000 TCRs per sample, ranging roughly 20,000 to 750,000. TCRdb re-called the RACE reads with MiXCR, one entry per CDR3 protein. The V and J calls here are based on TCRdb, not the publication. In the table there are tens of thousands of distinct CDR3 sequences, approximately 7% of which are singletons. This chain joins TRBV20-1 and TRBJ2-5, with TRBD2 matching over 10 bases. Specimen: whole blood, collected in connection with sensitization to the hapten diphenylcyclopropenone (DPC). The TCR sequence derives from a woman aged 25 to 45 with alopecia areata. Some clones in this sample may be carry-over from other donors' samples. Written as DNA, the CDR3 is TGCAGTGCTAGAGACCTAGCGGGGGAGAATGAGGAGACCCAGTACTTC. It yields the protein CSARDLAGENEETQYF.